A selection of T cell receptor beta chains follows, all from one sample in a study of blood T cell repertoires in COVID-19. Produced via immunoSEQ multiplex PCR; TCRdb's table is partial and in-frame only. The data hold 200,000 to 250,000 clones, with around 80% observed a single time. The sequenced sample was peripheral blood. These receptors originate from a woman aged 55-69 years who had recovered from COVID-19. The CDR3 runs from the conserved cysteine through the conserved F or W. The D gene is left open where the match is weak. Clone size is given for some rows only: seen once, a few or many times, or a class if the clone is expanded.

clone size,D gene,J gene,V gene,CDR3 DNA,CDR3 protein
-,-,TRBJ2-4,TRBV18,TGTGCCAGCTCACCACCGGGGCGAGCCAAAAACATTCAGTACTTC,CASSPPGRAKNIQYF
-,TRBD1,TRBJ2-3,TRBV29-1,TGCAGCGTTGAAGGGGGCAGGGGGCCAGATACGCAGTATTTT,CSVEGGRGPDTQYF
-,-,TRBJ2-2,TRBV5-4,TGTGCCAGCAGCCCTAGCTACCGGGACATTGGGGAGCTGTTTTTT,CASSPSYRDIGELFF
-,-,TRBJ1-5,TRBV28,TGTGCCAGCGGCAGGGGCAATCAGCCCCAGCATTTT,CASGRGNQPQHF
-,-,TRBJ2-7,TRBV12-3/TRBV12-4,TGTGCCAGCAGTATAGGGTCCTACTACGAGCAGTACTTC,CASSIGSYYEQYF
once,-,TRBJ2-5,TRBV7-2,TGTGCCAGCAGCTTAGATGGTGTCGCAGGGACCCAGTACTTC,CASSLDGVAGTQYF
-,-,TRBJ1-1,TRBV6-5,TGTGCCAGCACCCCCGTGGGAGGGAACACTGAAGCTTTCTTT,CASTPVGGNTEAFF
-,TRBD2,TRBJ2-7,TRBV6-5,TGTGCCAGCAGCACGACTAGCGGCTCCTACGAGCAGTACTTC,CASSTTSGSYEQYF
few,-,TRBJ1-1,TRBV6-2/TRBV6-3,TGTGCCAGCAGTTACTCTCTTAGCACTGAAGCTTTCTTT,CASSYSLSTEAFF
-,TRBD1,TRBJ1-6,TRBV2,TGTGCCAGCAGAGGGACAGGGGACTATAATTCACCCCTCCACTTT,CASRGTGDYNSPLHF
-,-,TRBJ1-2,TRBV6-5,TGTGCCAGCAGTTACTCGGCAGGGAACTATGGCTACACCTTC,CASSYSAGNYGYTF
-,-,TRBJ1-2,TRBV4-1,TGCGCCAGCAGCCAAGAAGGGAGGGCGACCTATGGCTACACCTTC,CASSQEGRATYGYTF
-,TRBD1,TRBJ2-3,TRBV6-5,TGTGCCAGCAGAACCTGGACAGGGAATCCAGATACGCAGTATTTT,CASRTWTGNPDTQYF
-,-,TRBJ1-1,TRBV29-1,TGTCCCCCTTACACTGAAGCTTTCTTT,CPPYTEAFF
-,-,TRBJ2-7,TRBV19,TGTGCCAGTAGTATAGAGGGCAGCATTTACTCCTACGAGCAGTACTTC,CASSIEGSIYSYEQYF
-,-,TRBJ1-4,TRBV4-1,TGCGCCAGCAGCCCACCAGGGGCAGGGTCCTATGAAAAACTGTTTTTT,CASSPPGAGSYEKLFF
-,-,TRBJ1-1,TRBV27,TGTGCCAGCAGTCCCAGTTGGGAGGCCACTGAAGCTTTCTTT,CASSPSWEATEAFF
-,TRBD1,TRBJ2-3,TRBV5-6,TGTGCCAGCAGCTTGACCGGGACAGTTAGTAGCACAGATACGCAGTATTTT,CASSLTGTVSSTDTQYF
-,-,TRBJ2-1,TRBV9,TGTGCCAGCAGCGTACTAGGGGACAATGAGCAGTTCTTC,CASSVLGDNEQFF
-,-,TRBJ1-2,TRBV29-1,TGCAGCGTCCTCGATGCGGGGAACTATGGCTACACCTTC,CSVLDAGNYGYTF
once,TRBD2,TRBJ2-1,TRBV18,TGTGCCAGCTCACCAAAGCTAGCGGGGATCCACTACAATGAGCAGTTCTTC,CASSPKLAGIHYNEQFF
-,-,TRBJ2-3,TRBV4-1,TGCGCCAGCAGCCAAGAAGACAGGTTTACAGATACGCAGTATTTT,CASSQEDRFTDTQYF
-,-,TRBJ1-1,TRBV18,TGTGCCAGCTACCAAAGCTCGGGGTCCACTGAAGCTTTCTTT,CASYQSSGSTEAFF
once,-,TRBJ2-7,TRBV2,TGTGCCAGCAGTACAGCTTTATCCTACGAGCAGTACTTC,CASSTALSYEQYF
-,TRBD1,TRBJ2-1,TRBV4-1,TGCGCCAGCAGCCAAGCGGGACAGGGGGCCAGTGAGCAGTTCTTC,CASSQAGQGASEQFF
-,TRBD2,TRBJ2-5,TRBV7-9,TGTGCCAGCCCCCCCGAGACTAGCGGATTAAATTATCAAGAGACCCAGTACTTC,CASPPETSGLNYQETQYF
-,TRBD1,TRBJ2-1,TRBV11-3,TGTGCCAGCAGCCCTGGACAGGGCCATGAGCAGTTCTTC,CASSPGQGHEQFF
-,-,TRBJ2-2,TRBV2,TGTGCCAGCAGTGTCGCTCAGGGGCCCGGCGGGGAGCTGTTTTTT,CASSVAQGPGGELFF
-,TRBD1,TRBJ2-1,TRBV7-3,TGTGCCAGCAGCTCGTCACAGGGGGCCTCCTACAATGAGCAGTTCTTC,CASSSSQGASYNEQFF
few,-,TRBJ1-2,TRBV10-3,TGTGCCATCAGCCCCGACAGGTACGATGGCTACACCTTC,CAISPDRYDGYTF
-,-,TRBJ2-7,TRBV7-9,TGTGCCAGCAGCTCGAGACCCGGGGACTACGAGCAGTACTTC,CASSSRPGDYEQYF
-,-,TRBJ2-4,TRBV4-1,TGCGCCAGCAGCCAGCCAAACCAGGGTTCGGGCAAAAACATTCAGTACTTC,CASSQPNQGSGKNIQYF
-,-,TRBJ1-1,TRBV29-1,TGCAGCGTTGAGAACTTTGCGGGGGGTGAGGAAGCTTTCTTT,CSVENFAGGEEAFF
few,-,TRBJ2-2,TRBV2,TGTGCCAGCAGTGAAGCGACACCCTTGGCTCCATCACCCCTCGGGGAGCTGTTTTTT,CASSEATPLAPSPLGELFF
-,-,TRBJ1-2,TRBV29-1,TGCAGCGCCCAGGGGTTGAGGAATGGCTACACCTTC,CSAQGLRNGYTF
few,-,TRBJ1-1,TRBV5-1,TGCGCCAGCAGCCTACAGGGCTCGAACACTGAAGCTTTCTTT,CASSLQGSNTEAFF
-,TRBD2,TRBJ2-5,TRBV7-3,TGTGCCAGCGCCCGAGCGGGGGGGCCTCTTTCGATAGGGGAGACCCAGTACTTC,CASARAGGPLSIGETQYF
once,-,TRBJ1-2,TRBV4-3,TGCGCCAGCAGCTACACGGGGGAGGGCGCGTCTGGCTACACCTTC,CASSYTGEGASGYTF
once,-,TRBJ1-2,TRBV5-4,TGTGCCAGCAAGCAGGGTAACTCTATGAAGGGCTACACCTTC,CASKQGNSMKGYTF
-,TRBD1,TRBJ1-2,TRBV27,TGTGCCAGCAGTCCAGGGGGCTATGGCTACACCTTC,CASSPGGYGYTF
-,TRBD1,TRBJ1-1,TRBV12-3/TRBV12-4,TGTGCCAGCAGTAGACAGGGGGCTGAAGCTTTCTTT,CASSRQGAEAFF
-,-,TRBJ1-3,TRBV6-5,TGTGCCAGCAGGTTACTGCCCGCCTCTGGAAACACCATATATTTT,CASRLLPASGNTIYF
-,TRBD1,TRBJ1-2,TRBV4-2,TGTGCCAGCAGGGGGACAGGGGATAATGGCTACACCTTC,CASRGTGDNGYTF
once,-,TRBJ1-2,TRBV7-9,TGTGCCAGCAGCCCAGGGTGGTCACCTAGTAACTATGGCTACACCTTC,CASSPGWSPSNYGYTF
-,TRBD2,TRBJ2-1,TRBV6-4,TGTGCCAGCAGTGAGAGAGCGGGGGCCAGCGGTGAGCAGTTCTTC,CASSERAGASGEQFF
-,TRBD1,TRBJ1-2,TRBV6-1,TGTGCCAGCAGTGCTTCGGACAGGGAAGCACCCAATGGCTACACCTTC,CASSASDREAPNGYTF
-,-,TRBJ2-7,TRBV11-2,TGTGCCAGCAGAGCAACCTACGAGCAGTACTTC,CASRATYEQYF
-,TRBD1,TRBJ1-2,TRBV2,TGTGCCCCAGGGGGCTTCTGTTATGGAAATAACTATGGCTACACCTTC,CAPGGFCYGNNYGYTF
-,TRBD1,TRBJ2-5,TRBV7-9,TGTGCCAGCAGCTCACAGGGGGCCATGGAGACCCAGTACTTC,CASSSQGAMETQYF
few,TRBD1,TRBJ1-2,TRBV28,TGTGCCAGCAGTTACGGGGCAGGGGGGATAAGCGGCTACACCTTC,CASSYGAGGISGYTF
few,TRBD2,TRBJ2-1,TRBV7-2,TGTGCCAGCAGCTTGGCACCTAGCGGGGGGGTCAATGAGCAGTTCTTC,CASSLAPSGGVNEQFF
once,TRBD1,TRBJ1-2,TRBV5-1,TGCGCCAGCAGCGCGGGACAGGGGTCCAGGATTTATGGCTACACCTTC,CASSAGQGSRIYGYTF
-,-,TRBJ1-2,TRBV11-3,TGTGCCAGCAGCCAGCAGGGCCTTGGCTACACCTTC,CASSQQGLGYTF